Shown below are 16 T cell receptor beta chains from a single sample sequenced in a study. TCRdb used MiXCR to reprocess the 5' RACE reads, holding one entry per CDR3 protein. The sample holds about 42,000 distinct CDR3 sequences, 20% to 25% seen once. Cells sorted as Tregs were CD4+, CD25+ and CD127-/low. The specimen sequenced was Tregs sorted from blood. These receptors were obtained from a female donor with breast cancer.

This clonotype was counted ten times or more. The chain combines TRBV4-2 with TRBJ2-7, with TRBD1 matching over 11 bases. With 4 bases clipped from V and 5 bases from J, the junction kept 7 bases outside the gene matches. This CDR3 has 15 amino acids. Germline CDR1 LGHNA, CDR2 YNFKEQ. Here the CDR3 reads CASSLPGQGDHEQYF. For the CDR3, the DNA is TGTGCCAGCAGCCTTCCGGGACAGGGGGATCACGAGCAGTACTTC.

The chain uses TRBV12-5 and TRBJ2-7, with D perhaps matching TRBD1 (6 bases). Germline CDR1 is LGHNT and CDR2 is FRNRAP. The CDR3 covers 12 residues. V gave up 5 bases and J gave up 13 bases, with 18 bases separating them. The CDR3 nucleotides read TGTGCTAGTGGTCGGTACAGGGCAGAAGGATACTTC. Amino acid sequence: CASGRYRAEGYF. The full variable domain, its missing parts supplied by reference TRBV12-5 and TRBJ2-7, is DARVTQTPRHKVTEMGQEVTMRCQPILGHNTVFWYRQTMMQGLELLAYFRNRAPLDDSGMPKDRFSAEMPDATLATLKIQPSEPRDSAVYFCASGRYRAEGYFGPGTRLTVT.

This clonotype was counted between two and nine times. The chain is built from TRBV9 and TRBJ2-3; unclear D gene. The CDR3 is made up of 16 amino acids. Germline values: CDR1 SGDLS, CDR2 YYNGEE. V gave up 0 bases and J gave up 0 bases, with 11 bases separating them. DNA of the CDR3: TGTGCCAGCAGCGTAGGTCTCCACCCTAGCACAGATACGCAGTATTTT. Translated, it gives CASSVGLHPSTDTQYF.

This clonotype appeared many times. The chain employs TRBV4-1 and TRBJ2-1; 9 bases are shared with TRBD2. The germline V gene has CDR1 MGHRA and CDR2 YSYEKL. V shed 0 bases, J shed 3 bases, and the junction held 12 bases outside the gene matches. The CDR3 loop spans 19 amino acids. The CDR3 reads CASSQDPSLAGAVYNEQFF. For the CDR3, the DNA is TGCGCCAGCAGCCAAGATCCCTCCTTAGCGGGAGCTGTCTACAATGAGCAGTTCTTC.

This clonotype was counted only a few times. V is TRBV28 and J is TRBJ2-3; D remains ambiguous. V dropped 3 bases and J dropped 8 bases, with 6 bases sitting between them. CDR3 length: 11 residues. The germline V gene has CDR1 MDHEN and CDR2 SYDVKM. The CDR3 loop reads CASSLFATQYF. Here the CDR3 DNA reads TGTGCCAGCAGTTTGTTTGCTACGCAGTATTTT.

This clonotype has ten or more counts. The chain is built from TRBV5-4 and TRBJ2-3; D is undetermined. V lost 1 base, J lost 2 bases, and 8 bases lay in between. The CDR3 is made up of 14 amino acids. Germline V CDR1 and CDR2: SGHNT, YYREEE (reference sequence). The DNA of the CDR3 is TGTGCCAGCAGCTTGAGCAGGTACACAGATACGCAGTATTTT. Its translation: CASSLSRYTDTQYF.

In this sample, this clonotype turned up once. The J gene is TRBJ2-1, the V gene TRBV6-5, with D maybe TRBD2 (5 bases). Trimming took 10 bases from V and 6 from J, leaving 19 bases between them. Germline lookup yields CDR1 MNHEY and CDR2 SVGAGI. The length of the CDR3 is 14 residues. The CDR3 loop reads CATMVRTSANEQFF. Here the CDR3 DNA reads TGTGCCACCATGGTTCGGACTTCCGCCAATGAGCAGTTCTTC.

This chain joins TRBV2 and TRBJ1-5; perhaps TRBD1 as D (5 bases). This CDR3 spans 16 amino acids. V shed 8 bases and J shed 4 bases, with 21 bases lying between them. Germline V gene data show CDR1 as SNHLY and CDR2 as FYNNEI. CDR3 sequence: CASAWGTGLVNQPQHF. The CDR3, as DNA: TGTGCCAGCGCCTGGGGAACAGGACTGGTGAATCAGCCCCAGCATTTT.

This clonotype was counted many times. CDR3 DNA: TGTGCCAGCAGTTTACAGGGGAATAGGGAAAAACTGTTTTTT. It is translated as CASSLQGNREKLFF. The chain links TRBV12-3 or TRBV12-4 to TRBJ1-4; D may be TRBD1 (6 bases). The CDR3 contains 14 residues. V lost 2 bases and J lost 8, with 12 bases in between.

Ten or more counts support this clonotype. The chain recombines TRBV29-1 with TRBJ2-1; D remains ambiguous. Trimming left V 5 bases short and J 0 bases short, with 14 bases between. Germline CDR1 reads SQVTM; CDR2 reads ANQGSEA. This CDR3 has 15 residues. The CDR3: CSVTFILSSYNEQFF. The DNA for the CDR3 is TGCAGCGTTACATTCATCCTTAGCTCCTACAATGAGCAGTTCTTC.

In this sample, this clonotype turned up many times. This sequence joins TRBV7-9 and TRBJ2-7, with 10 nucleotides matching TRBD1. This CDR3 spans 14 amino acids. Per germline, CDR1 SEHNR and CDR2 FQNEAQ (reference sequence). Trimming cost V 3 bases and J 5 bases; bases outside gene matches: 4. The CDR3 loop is CASSFATGGNEQYF. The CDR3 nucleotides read TGTGCCAGCAGCTTCGCGACAGGGGGCAACGAGCAGTACTTC.

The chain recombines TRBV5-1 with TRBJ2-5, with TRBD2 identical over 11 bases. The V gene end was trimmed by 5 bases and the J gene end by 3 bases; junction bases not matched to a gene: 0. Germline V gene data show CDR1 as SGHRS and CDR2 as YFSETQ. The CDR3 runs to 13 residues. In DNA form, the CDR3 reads TGCGCCAGCAGGGGACTAGCGGAAGAGACCCAGTACTTC. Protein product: CASRGLAEETQYF.

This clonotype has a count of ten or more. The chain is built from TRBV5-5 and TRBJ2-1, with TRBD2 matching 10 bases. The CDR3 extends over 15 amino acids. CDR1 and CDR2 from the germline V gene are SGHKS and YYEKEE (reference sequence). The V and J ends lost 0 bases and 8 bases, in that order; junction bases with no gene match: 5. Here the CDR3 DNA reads TGTGCCAGCAGCTTGGCTAGCGGGAGCGGGTATGAGCAGTTCTTC. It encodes CASSLASGSGYEQFF.

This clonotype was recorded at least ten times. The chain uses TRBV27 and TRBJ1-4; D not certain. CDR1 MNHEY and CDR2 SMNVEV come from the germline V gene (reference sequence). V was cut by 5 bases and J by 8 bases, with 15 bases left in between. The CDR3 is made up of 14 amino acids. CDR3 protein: CASSQTGNSEKLFF. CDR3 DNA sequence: TGTGCCAGCAGTCAAACCGGGAACTCAGAAAAACTGTTTTTT.

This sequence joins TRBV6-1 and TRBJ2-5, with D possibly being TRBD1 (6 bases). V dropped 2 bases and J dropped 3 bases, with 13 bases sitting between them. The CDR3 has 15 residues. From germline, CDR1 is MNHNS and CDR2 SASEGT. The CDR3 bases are TGTGCCAGCAGTGAAAGTGTAGGGGACAAAGAGACCCAGTACTTC. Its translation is CASSESVGDKETQYF.

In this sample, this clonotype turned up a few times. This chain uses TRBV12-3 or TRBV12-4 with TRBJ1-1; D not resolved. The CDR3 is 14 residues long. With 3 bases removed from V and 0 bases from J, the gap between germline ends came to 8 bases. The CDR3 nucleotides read TGTGCCAGCAGTTTTTCTCACCTGAACACTGAAGCTTTCTTT. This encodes CASSFSHLNTEAFF.